A selection of T cell receptor beta chains follows, all from one sample in a study of CD8+CD57+ T cells in acquired aplastic anemia. TCRdb called the reads again in MiXCR, with one record for every CDR3 protein. The sample holds 450,000 to 550,000 distinct CDR3 sequences, roughly 34% seen once. The sequenced material came from sorted CD4+, CD8+, or CD8+CD57+ T cells (not recorded which) from PBMCs. The source of these receptors is a human donor with aplastic anemia. The CDR3 runs from the conserved cysteine through the conserved F or W.

J gene: TRBJ2-2
V gene: TRBV20-1
CDR3 protein: CSAISSTNTGELFF

J gene: TRBJ1-6
V gene: TRBV2
CDR3 protein: CASSFQNSPLHF

J gene: TRBJ1-2
V gene: TRBV29-1
CDR3 protein: CSVEEDRGNYGYTF

J gene: TRBJ2-1
V gene: TRBV24-1
CDR3 protein: CATSDALGQPYNEQFF

J gene: TRBJ1-5
V gene: TRBV2
CDR3 protein: CACSAGQDSNQPQHF

J gene: TRBJ2-5
V gene: TRBV25-1
CDR3 protein: CASSIGTAIQETQYF

J gene: TRBJ1-2
V gene: TRBV10-3
CDR3 protein: CAISETGPNYGYTF

J gene: TRBJ2-3
V gene: TRBV5-1
CDR3 protein: CASSTLGGGTDTQYF

J gene: TRBJ1-6
V gene: TRBV6-5
CDR3 protein: CASSYANSPLHF

J gene: TRBJ2-6
V gene: TRBV11-2
CDR3 protein: CASSLGRSRANVLTF

J gene: TRBJ1-4
V gene: TRBV20-1
CDR3 protein: CSARGSSEKLFF

J gene: TRBJ2-5
V gene: TRBV5-1
CDR3 protein: CASSTGTYQETQYF

J gene: TRBJ2-1
V gene: TRBV5-1
CDR3 protein: CASSLGYGGGVNEQFF

J gene: TRBJ1-3
V gene: TRBV7-9
CDR3 protein: CANSLLSGNTIYF

J gene: TRBJ1-1
V gene: TRBV10-2
CDR3 protein: CASGENTEAFF

J gene: TRBJ1-4
V gene: TRBV15
CDR3 protein: CATSRDDTDNEKLFF

J gene: TRBJ1-4
V gene: TRBV7-2
CDR3 protein: CASSQRQGGEKLFF

J gene: TRBJ2-5
V gene: TRBV10-2
CDR3 protein: CASQGSRGKETQYF

J gene: TRBJ2-3
V gene: TRBV7-3
CDR3 protein: CASSLTAGVTDTQYF

J gene: TRBJ1-6
V gene: TRBV19
CDR3 protein: CASSPGRDLHF

J gene: TRBJ1-3
V gene: TRBV10-3
CDR3 protein: CAISGTETGNTIYF

J gene: TRBJ1-6
V gene: TRBV19
CDR3 protein: CASSTPGGYGYNSPLHF

J gene: TRBJ2-7
V gene: TRBV7-2
CDR3 protein: CASSLKFEQYF

J gene: TRBJ2-3
V gene: TRBV7-3
CDR3 protein: CASSGRLEDTQYF

J gene: TRBJ1-2
V gene: TRBV20-1
CDR3 protein: CSARRTGTNYGYTF

J gene: TRBJ1-5
V gene: TRBV25-1
CDR3 protein: CASNAFSGTGDQPQHF

J gene: TRBJ2-3
V gene: TRBV6-4
CDR3 protein: CASSDSIWGGADTQYF

J gene: TRBJ1-2
V gene: TRBV4-1
CDR3 protein: CASSQGQGTYGYTF

J gene: TRBJ2-3
V gene: TRBV5-1
CDR3 protein: CASSTGLDHTDTQYF

J gene: TRBJ1-2
V gene: TRBV2
CDR3 protein: CASSLGTEYGYTF

J gene: TRBJ1-3
V gene: TRBV7-8
CDR3 protein: CASSVITGASSGNTIYF

J gene: TRBJ2-2
V gene: TRBV7-3
CDR3 protein: CASSFLRGENTGELFF

J gene: TRBJ1-2
V gene: TRBV7-4
CDR3 protein: CASSPTRGQGNGYTF

J gene: TRBJ1-2
V gene: TRBV7-2
CDR3 protein: CASSLAGQGASGYTF

J gene: TRBJ2-1
V gene: TRBV5-1
CDR3 protein: CASSLAGLAGSNEQFF

J gene: TRBJ2-6
V gene: TRBV9
CDR3 protein: CASSVSGANVLTF

J gene: TRBJ2-5
V gene: TRBV7-9
CDR3 protein: CASSLGGSGVTQETQYF

J gene: TRBJ1-5
V gene: TRBV15
CDR3 protein: CATSWEWDNQPQHF

J gene: TRBJ1-4
V gene: TRBV12-3/TRBV12-4
CDR3 protein: CASSRDSYEKLFF

J gene: TRBJ1-1
V gene: TRBV29-1
CDR3 protein: CSVSDGRHTEAFF

J gene: TRBJ2-1
V gene: TRBV7-6
CDR3 protein: CASSSRASGVNKQFF

J gene: TRBJ1-1
V gene: TRBV15
CDR3 protein: CATSRGQTNTEAFF

J gene: TRBJ1-1
V gene: TRBV6-5
CDR3 protein: CASSYLDPRTEAFF

J gene: TRBJ1-1
V gene: TRBV9
CDR3 protein: CASSVGQATEAFF

J gene: TRBJ2-3
V gene: TRBV20-1
CDR3 protein: CSASRGVVTDTQYF

J gene: TRBJ2-7
V gene: TRBV20-1
CDR3 protein: CSASPSGRADREQYF

J gene: TRBJ2-7
V gene: TRBV9
CDR3 protein: CASSQDRRNEQYF

J gene: TRBJ2-7
V gene: TRBV25-1
CDR3 protein: CAWRRGQGVSYEQYF

J gene: TRBJ1-3
V gene: TRBV19
CDR3 protein: CASSIASLAGNTIYF

J gene: TRBJ2-7
V gene: TRBV13
CDR3 protein: CASSVGGAYERYF

J gene: TRBJ2-3
V gene: TRBV19
CDR3 protein: CASNRRGGITDTQYF

J gene: TRBJ1-2
V gene: TRBV5-1
CDR3 protein: CASSLLPTGTGAYGYTF

J gene: TRBJ2-6
V gene: TRBV2
CDR3 protein: CASRENDRPYSGANVLTF

J gene: TRBJ2-2
V gene: TRBV24-1
CDR3 protein: CATSDSFANTGELFF

J gene: TRBJ1-2
V gene: TRBV24-1
CDR3 protein: CATSELGPAPIYGYTF

J gene: TRBJ2-5
V gene: TRBV7-2
CDR3 protein: CASSLAGRAQETQYF

J gene: TRBJ2-7
V gene: TRBV7-2
CDR3 protein: CASSLAGGEQYF

J gene: TRBJ1-2
V gene: TRBV5-8
CDR3 protein: CASSLVAGNYGYTF

J gene: TRBJ2-3
V gene: TRBV10-3
CDR3 protein: CAIGAVLVTSGTDTQYF